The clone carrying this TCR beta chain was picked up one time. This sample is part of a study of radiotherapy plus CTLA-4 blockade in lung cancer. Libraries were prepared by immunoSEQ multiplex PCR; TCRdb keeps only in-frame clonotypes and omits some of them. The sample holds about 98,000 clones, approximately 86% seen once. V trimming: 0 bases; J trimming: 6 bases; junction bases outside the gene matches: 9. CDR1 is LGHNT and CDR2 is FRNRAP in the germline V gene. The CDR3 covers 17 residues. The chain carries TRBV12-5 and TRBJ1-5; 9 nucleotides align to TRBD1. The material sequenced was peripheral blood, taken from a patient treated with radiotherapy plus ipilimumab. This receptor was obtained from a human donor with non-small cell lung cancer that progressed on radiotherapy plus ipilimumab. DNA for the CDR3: TGTGCTAGTGGTTTGGTCGTCACCGGGACAGGGTCTCAGCCCCAGCATTTT. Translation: CASGLVVTGTGSQPQHF.